The 21 T cell receptor beta chains below all came from one sample that was sequenced in a study of PD-L1 blockade in urothelial cancer. Sequencing used immunoSEQ multiplex PCR; TCRdb keeps in-frame clones, though not all of them. The sample contains tens of thousands of clones, roughly 80% of which appear only once. The specimen comprised PBMCs, sampled around atezolizumab (anti-PD-L1) treatment. These receptors were obtained from a man aged 70-80 years with urothelial cancer.

This sequence joins TRBV27 and TRBJ1-2; 9 bases line up with TRBD1. The CDR3 runs to 15 residues. After removal of 5 bases from V and 8 bases from J, the junction contained 12 bases not matched to a gene. Per the germline V gene, CDR1 is MNHEY and CDR2 is SMNVEV (reference sequence). CDR3 sequence: CASSTSGTGIGGYTF. In DNA, the CDR3 is TGTGCCAGCAGTACGTCCGGGACAGGGATCGGCGGCTACACCTTC.

The chain carries TRBV23-1 and TRBJ1-1; 9 bases match TRBD1. TRBV23-1 belongs to the ORF category, with a function that is uncertain. V was pared by 4 bases and J by 3 bases, with 12 bases of the junction left unmatched. This CDR3 spans 17 amino acids. This chain's CDR3 is CASSPFGTGMRDTEAFF. The CDR3 region has the DNA TGCGCCAGCAGTCCGTTCGGGACAGGGATGCGTGACACTGAAGCTTTCTTT.

The chain joins TRBV19 to TRBJ2-4; weak D call: TRBD1 (6 bases). Germline V gene lookup returns CDR1 LNHDA and CDR2 SQIVND (reference sequence). V was shortened by 1 base and J by 7 bases, with 8 bases between the two germline ends. The CDR3 covers 13 residues. The CDR3 DNA follows: TGTGCCAGTAGTATAGCAGGGGTTAACATTCAGTACTTC. The encoded protein is CASSIAGVNIQYF.

The DNA of the CDR3 is TGCGCCAGCCTCTCGCGCCGGGACAGCGTCTATGGCTACACCTTC. It translates to CASLSRRDSVYGYTF. The chain carries TRBV10-2 and TRBJ1-2; 7 bases align to TRBD1. J lost 4 bases, V lost 8 bases, and 13 bases had no gene match. The CDR3 covers 15 residues. Germline assignment: CDR1 WSHSY and CDR2 SAAADI.

The genes are TRBV2 and TRBJ1-1, with 8 positions matching TRBD1. Germline trimming cut 2 bases from V and 8 bases from J; bases unmatched to any gene: 10. Per the germline V gene, CDR1 is SNHLY and CDR2 is FYNNEI. This CDR3 spans 15 amino acids. For the CDR3, the DNA is TGTGCCAGCAGTGAAAAAGGGACAGGCCTTATCGAAGCTTTCTTT. It specifies CASSEKGTGLIEAFF.

The chain recombines TRBV4-3 with TRBJ2-2; D perhaps matches TRBD2 (6 bases). Germline CDR1 reads LGHNA; CDR2 reads YSLEER. The CDR3 totals 14 residues. Trimming removed 1 base at V and 7 bases at J, with 10 bases between. The CDR3 nucleotides are TGCGCCAGCAGCCAAGGACTAGTAAGCGGGGAGCTGTTTTTT. It yields the protein CASSQGLVSGELFF.

This rearrangement joins TRBV29-1 to TRBJ1-1; 8 bases fit TRBD1. Losses at the gene ends were 6 bases for V and 0 bases for J; bases not matched to a gene: 9. The CDR3 covers 15 residues. Germline V CDR1 and CDR2: SQVTM, ANQGSEA. This chain's CDR3 is CSVRSTGGMNTEAFF. CDR3 nucleotide sequence: TGCAGCGTAAGGAGTACAGGGGGAATGAACACTGAAGCTTTCTTT.

The genes are TRBV5-8 and TRBJ2-7; TRBD1 matches 10 bases. The CDR3 length is 14 residues. Looked up from germline, CDR1 is SGHTS and CDR2 is YDEGEE. Trimming at V came to 0 bases and at J to 7 bases, leaving 4 bases not matched to a gene. CDR3 sequence (DNA): TGTGCCAGCAGCTTGGGACAGGGGGCGCGGGAGCAGTACTTC. Protein sequence: CASSLGQGAREQYF.

The chain combines TRBV6-5 with TRBJ1-2; D might be TRBD1 (5 bases). The CDR3 totals 14 residues. Germline CDR1 is MNHEY and CDR2 is SVGAGI. Trimming cost V 6 bases and J 8 bases, with 19 bases left between them. The chain's CDR3 is CASRAAAGPAGYTF. The CDR3 DNA is TGTGCCAGCAGGGCGGCAGCAGGGCCGGCAGGCTACACCTTC.

The chain recombines TRBV10-3 with TRBJ2-1; TRBD1 aligns across 10 bases. V shed 8 bases, J shed 6 bases, and the junction held 4 bases outside the gene matches. From germline, CDR1 is ENHRY and CDR2 SYGVKD. The CDR3 has 13 residues. CDR3 DNA sequence: TGTGCCATCGGGACAGGGGAGGGCAATGAGCAGTTCTTC. Protein: CAIGTGEGNEQFF.

The chain combines TRBV7-6 with TRBJ1-1, with a weak D call TRBD1 (6 bases). The germline V gene encodes CDR1 SGHVS and CDR2 FNYEAQ. Deletions cut 5 bases from V and 2 bases from J, with 12 bases between. The CDR3 sequence is 14 residues long. The CDR3 loop reads CASSPQGPNTEAFF. In DNA, the CDR3 is TGTGCCAGCAGCCCACAGGGACCTAACACTGAAGCTTTCTTT.

This clone has only a few counts. The chain uses TRBV5-1 and TRBJ1-4; 8 nucleotides line up with TRBD1. Per the germline V gene, CDR1 is SGHRS and CDR2 is YFSETQ. This CDR3 is 15 amino acids long. V was pared by 2 bases and J by 4 bases, with 4 bases of the junction left unmatched. CDR3 sequence reads: CASSLGQGDNEKLFF. The CDR3 DNA sequence: TGCGCCAGCAGCTTAGGACAGGGCGATAATGAAAAACTGTTTTTT. The full variable domain, in which reference TRBV5-1 and TRBJ1-4 provide the parts outside the CDR3, is KAGVTQTPRYLIKTRGQQVTLSCSPISGHRSVSWYQQTPGQGLQFLFEYFSETQRNKGNFPGRFSGRQFSNSRSEMNVSTLELGDSALYLCASSLGQGDNEKLFFGSGTQLSVL.

The CDR3 coding sequence is TGTGCCAGCAGCTCGGGACTAGCGGGGGGTACTACATATGAGCAGTTCTTC. Amino acid sequence: CASSSGLAGGTTYEQFF. The chain has TRBV7-8 and TRBJ2-1; 15 bases are shared with TRBD2. Trimming cost V 4 bases and J 8 bases; bases outside gene matches: 9. CDR1 and CDR2 (germline): SGHVS, FQNEAQ. The CDR3 spans 17 residues.

V is TRBV4-2 and J is TRBJ1-3; no firm D call. Germline V gene data show CDR1 as LGHNA and CDR2 as YNFKEQ. This CDR3 has 16 residues. Trimming left V 2 bases short and J 8 bases short, with 19 bases between. Here the CDR3 reads CASSQITAPWKHTIYF. CDR3 in DNA: TGTGCCAGCAGCCAAATTACAGCCCCCTGGAAACACACCATATATTTT.

The chain links TRBV18 to TRBJ2-1; the D gene is possibly TRBD2 (6 bases). Per germline, CDR1 KGHSH and CDR2 LQKENI. This CDR3 spans 19 amino acids. The V end lost 2 bases, the J end lost 3 bases, and 23 bases lay between the germline ends. The CDR3 coding sequence is TGTGCCAGCTCACCATTTGTAAGCTTCGGGGGAAAGGGCTACAATGAGCAGTTCTTC. Encoded protein: CASSPFVSFGGKGYNEQFF.

This chain uses TRBV19 with TRBJ2-1; 11 nucleotides agree with TRBD2. Trimming took 7 bases from V and 2 from J; bases not matched to a gene: 7. Germline assignment: CDR1 LNHDA and CDR2 SQIVND (reference sequence). The CDR3 has 16 amino acids. The CDR3 nucleotides are TGTGCCAGTAACTCCCTAGCGGGAGGTCCCTACAATGAGCAGTTCTTC. It yields the protein CASNSLAGGPYNEQFF.

V usage is TRBV28 and J usage is TRBJ1-2; the D gene is possibly TRBD1 (5 bases). V was clipped by 5 bases and J by 2 bases, with 15 bases between them. CDR1 is MDHEN, CDR2 SYDVKM, per germline. The CDR3 has 15 residues. The CDR3 bases are TGTGCCAGCAGTCTAAGCGGGGAGGGGAACTATGGCTACACCTTC. This gives the protein CASSLSGEGNYGYTF.

The chain joins TRBV27 to TRBJ2-7; D might be TRBD2 (8 bases). Per germline, CDR1 MNHEY and CDR2 SMNVEV (reference sequence). The CDR3 is 13 residues long. V lost 11 bases to trimming and J lost 2 bases, with 16 bases between them. The CDR3 is CALGRDSPYEQYF. The DNA for the CDR3 is TGTGCCCTCGGGAGGGACAGTCCCTACGAGCAGTACTTC.

In this sample, this clone turned up a few times. The chain uses TRBV19 and TRBJ2-7, with 8 bases that match TRBD1. The J segment lost 3 bases and the V segment lost 5 bases, leaving 3 bases of the junction unmatched. The CDR3 loop spans 13 amino acids. Germline CDR1 is LNHDA and CDR2 is SQIVND (reference sequence). The CDR3 spells CASSGDRIYEQYF. CDR3 coding DNA: TGTGCCAGTAGTGGGGACAGGATCTACGAGCAGTACTTC.

This clone occurred a few times. The J gene is TRBJ2-7, the V gene TRBV30; a possible D gene is TRBD1 (6 bases). V gave up 8 bases and J gave up 5 bases, with 22 bases separating them. Germline V gene sequence: CDR1 GTSNPN, CDR2 SVGIG (reference sequence). CDR3 length: 14 amino acids. The CDR3 sequence: CAGRGTCWVHEQYF. The CDR3 nucleotides read TGTGCCGGACGTGGGACATGCTGGGTCCACGAGCAGTACTTC. Full variable domain (remainder filled in from reference TRBV30 and TRBJ2-7): SQTIHQWPATLVQPVGSPLSLECTVEGTSNPNLYWYRQAAGRGLQLLFYSVGIGQISSEVPQNLSASRPQDRQFILSSKKLLLSDSGFYLCAGRGTCWVHEQYFGPGTRLTVT.

V usage is TRBV19 and J usage is TRBJ2-2; D possibly corresponds to TRBD2 (5 bases). Germline CDR1 reads LNHDA; CDR2 reads SQIVND (reference sequence). The CDR3 consists of 17 residues. V shed 6 bases and J shed 0 bases, with 17 bases lying between them. The CDR3 loop reads CASRYARGRTNTGELFF. DNA for the CDR3: TGTGCCAGTAGATACGCGAGAGGGAGAACGAACACCGGGGAGCTGTTTTTT.